The 28 T cell receptor beta chains in this list originate from one sample, sequenced in a study of shared clonotypes between healthy human individuals. In the naive CD8 group, cells lacked CD45RO and were positively selected for CCR7, so terminally differentiated effector memory CD45RA+ cells were left out. Method: immunoSEQ multiplex PCR; TCRdb's copy keeps in-frame clones and lacks some. The table includes more than 2 million clones, approximately 92% detected once. Sequenced material: naive CD8+ T cells from PBMCs. The receptor source for this set is a man between 18 and 29 years old in good health. Some clones in this sample may be carry-over from other donors' samples.

This clone has just one count. The chain is built from TRBV2 and TRBJ2-3; TRBD1 agrees at 8 bases. Germline lookup yields CDR1 SNHLY and CDR2 FYNNEI. CDR3 length equals 15 residues. Trimming at V came to 4 bases and at J to 1 base, leaving 4 bases not matched to a gene. CDR3 residues: CASSGDRRGTDTQYF. The CDR3 coding sequence is TGTGCCAGCAGTGGGGACAGGCGGGGCACAGATACGCAGTATTTT.

The V and J genes are TRBV2 and TRBJ1-1; no clear D. Germline CDR1 and CDR2: SNHLY and FYNNEI. The ends were cut back, 7 bases at V and 5 bases at J, with 17 bases in the middle. The CDR3 is 14 residues long. DNA of the CDR3: TGTGCCAGCAAGTTAAGGGTGATGGGGACTGAAGCTTTCTTT. It codes for CASKLRVMGTEAFF. The full variable domain, with the rest looked up from reference TRBV2 and TRBJ1-1, is EPEVTQTPSHQVTQMGQEVILRCVPISNHLYFYWYRQILGQKVEFLVSFYNNEISEKSEIFDDQFSVERPDGSNFTLKIRSTKLEDSAMYFCASKLRVMGTEAFFGQGTRLTVV.

J is TRBJ2-5 and V is TRBV2, with 11 nucleotides matching TRBD2. The germline V gene has CDR1 SNHLY and CDR2 FYNNEI. V lost 6 bases and J lost 2; bases outside the gene matches: 5. This CDR3 contains 15 residues. The CDR3 spells CASRVTSGRQETQYF. For the CDR3, the DNA is TGTGCCAGCAGGGTTACTAGCGGGAGACAAGAGACCCAGTACTTC.

Only one count was recorded for this clone. The chain recombines TRBV2 with TRBJ1-2, with 11 bases that match TRBD1. From germline, CDR1 is SNHLY and CDR2 FYNNEI. There are 16 residues in the CDR3. The ends lost 2 bases at V and 3 bases at J; junction bases unmatched: 5. In DNA form, the CDR3 reads TGTGCCAGCAGTGAATTCCGGACAGGGGGCGACTATGGCTACACCTTC. This sequence encodes CASSEFRTGGDYGYTF.

This chain connects TRBV7-9 to TRBJ1-6; TRBD1 aligns across 9 bases. J was trimmed by 2 bases and V by 5 bases; bases with no gene match: 4. The germline V gene has CDR1 SEHNR and CDR2 FQNEAQ (reference sequence). The CDR3 sequence is 16 residues long. CDR3 region: CASSPGTGPYNSPLHF. Here the CDR3 DNA reads TGTGCCAGCAGCCCCGGGACAGGGCCCTATAATTCACCCCTCCACTTT.

This chain connects TRBV29-1 to TRBJ2-7; D gene ambiguous. CDR3 size: 12 residues. Deletions cut 3 bases from V and 3 bases from J, with 9 bases between. Germline CDR1 and CDR2: SQVTM and ANQGSEA. In nucleotides, the CDR3 is TGCAGCGTTGATATCCCAGGCTACGAGCAGTACTTC. It encodes CSVDIPGYEQYF.

The chain joins TRBV28 to TRBJ2-1; 9 bases are shared with TRBD1. The germline CDR1 and CDR2 sequences are MDHEN and SYDVKM. The junction had 9 bases not matched to a gene; V was cut back by 11 bases and J by 13 bases. This CDR3 spans 11 amino acids. The CDR3 spells CAGSGTGKQFF. The CDR3 region has the DNA TGTGCCGGGTCCGGGACAGGGAAACAGTTCTTC.

The V gene is TRBV6-1, the J gene TRBJ2-5, with 8 positions matching TRBD2. CDR1 is MNHNS, CDR2 SASEGT, per germline. Trimming cost V 4 bases and J 2 bases; bases outside gene matches: 15. There are 18 residues in the CDR3. The CDR3 sequence is CASSAYGHITSGQETQYF. The CDR3 DNA is TGTGCCAGCAGTGCCTACGGGCATATAACTAGCGGACAAGAGACCCAGTACTTC.

The chain combines TRBV4-2 with TRBJ2-7; no clear D gene. Germline CDR1 and CDR2: LGHNA and YNFKEQ. The V and J ends lost 4 bases and 3 bases respectively, with 7 bases between them. The CDR3 contains 12 residues. CDR3 residues: CASSPNIYEQYF. The CDR3, as DNA: TGTGCCAGCAGCCCCAACATCTACGAGCAGTACTTC.

The chain uses TRBV28 and TRBJ2-2; the match to TRBD2 covers 7 bases. There are 16 residues in the CDR3. V dropped 3 bases and J dropped 1; count of bases not matched to a gene: 5. CDR1 and CDR2 (germline): MDHEN, SYDVKM. CDR3 residues: CASSFRPSGNTGELFF. Written as DNA, the CDR3 is TGTGCCAGCAGTTTTCGGCCTAGCGGGAACACCGGGGAGCTGTTTTTT.

V gene TRBV6-5 combines with J gene TRBJ2-7; no reliable D call. CDR1 is MNHEY, CDR2 SVGAGI, per germline. CDR3 length equals 15 residues. V was shortened by 2 bases and J by 2 bases, with 13 bases between the two germline ends. CDR3 coding DNA: TGTGCCAGCAGTTACAACTACCGGATGGCCTACGAGCAGTACTTC. The encoded protein is CASSYNYRMAYEQYF.

The rearrangement links TRBV5-4 to TRBJ2-1; tentative D call: TRBD2 (6 bases). The germline V gene encodes CDR1 SGHNT and CDR2 YYREEE (reference sequence). The V and J ends lost 10 bases and 8 bases respectively, with 16 bases between them. CDR3 size: 12 residues. The CDR3 DNA reads TGTGCCTGCCATCGGGAGTTCGATGAGCAGTTCTTC. It translates to CACHREFDEQFF.

Details on this clone: The sample has other DNA sequences that encode this CDR3 too. The chain is built from TRBV27 and TRBJ2-1; TRBD1 or TRBD2 may be the D gene (5 bases each). Germline assignment: CDR1 MNHEY and CDR2 SMNVEV (reference sequence). The V gene lost 2 bases and the J gene lost 1 base, with 9 bases spanning the gap. This CDR3 has 15 amino acids. The CDR3, as DNA: TGTGCCAGCAGTTTACGGGACGGATCCTACAATGAGCAGTTCTTC. Protein sequence: CASSLRDGSYNEQFF.

This rearrangement joins TRBV6-1 to TRBJ2-1, with 9 bases aligning to TRBD1. The CDR3 is 14 residues long. CDR1 MNHNS and CDR2 SASEGT come from the germline V gene. V shed 7 bases and J 7 bases; nucleotides not matched to a gene: 8. The DNA of the CDR3 is TGTGCCAGCATAAAGGACAGGGGTTGGAATGAGCAGTTCTTC. It is translated as CASIKDRGWNEQFF.

This chain joins TRBV19 and TRBJ2-4; 11 nucleotides match TRBD2. Germline CDR1 is LNHDA and CDR2 is SQIVND (reference sequence). V trimming: 2 bases; J trimming: 5 bases; junction bases outside the gene matches: 14. This CDR3 is built from 19 residues. Here the CDR3 DNA reads TGTGCCAGTAGTATAAAAAAAACCAGACTAGCGGGATTTGAAAACATTCAGTACTTC. This translates into CASSIKKTRLAGFENIQYF.

The count of this clone is one. The chain links TRBV5-1 to TRBJ2-1, with 10 bases that match TRBD2. CDR3 length equals 13 residues. Germline-derived CDR1 and CDR2 are SGHRS and YFSETQ. The V segment lost 5 bases and the J segment 6 bases; nucleotides outside the gene matches: 2. The CDR3 reads CASSWTSGNEQFF. The CDR3 DNA is TGCGCCAGCAGTTGGACTAGCGGCAATGAGCAGTTCTTC.

The chain uses TRBV2 and TRBJ2-5, with 11 bases matching TRBD1. The length of the CDR3 is 14 residues. Germline values: CDR1 SNHLY, CDR2 FYNNEI. V lost 5 bases to trimming and J lost 9 bases; unmatched junction nucleotides: 8. The CDR3 sequence: CASSWDRGAGAQYF. The CDR3 bases are TGTGCCAGCAGTTGGGACAGGGGGGCCGGGGCCCAGTACTTC.

As regards this clone: This sample includes further DNA sequences coding for the same CDR3. V and J are TRBV5-1 and TRBJ2-7; 8 bases map to TRBD2. Trimming at V came to 0 bases and at J to 4 bases, leaving 6 bases not matched to a gene. CDR1 is SGHRS, CDR2 YFSETQ, per germline. The CDR3 is made up of 15 amino acids. This CDR3 reads CASSLALAGFYEQYF. CDR3 DNA: TGCGCCAGCAGCTTGGCGCTAGCGGGCTTTTACGAGCAGTACTTC.

The V call is TRBV7-8, the J call TRBJ1-1; D not certain. With 3 bases removed from V and 8 bases from J, the gap between germline ends came to 25 bases. Germline V CDR1 and CDR2: SGHVS, FQNEAQ. This CDR3 spans 17 amino acids. This CDR3 reads CASSLLLGLGAAREAFF. The DNA for the CDR3 is TGTGCCAGCAGCTTGCTTTTGGGGTTGGGCGCGGCGAGAGAAGCTTTCTTT.

This clone came up once. Other nucleotide sequences in the sample specify the same CDR3. The chain is built from TRBV19 and TRBJ2-5, with D unclear. V lost 0 bases and J 3 bases, leaving 5 bases between the germline ends. Looked up from germline, CDR1 is LNHDA and CDR2 is SQIVND (reference sequence). The CDR3 runs 13 residues. Here the CDR3 DNA reads TGTGCCAGTAGTATAGACGTGGAAGAGACCCAGTACTTC. Protein product: CASSIDVEETQYF.

V is TRBV6-5 and J is TRBJ2-1; TRBD2 agrees at 7 bases. The CDR3 totals 16 residues. The germline CDR1 and CDR2 sequences are MNHEY and SVGAGI. After removal of 0 bases from V and 7 bases from J, the junction contained 9 bases not matched to a gene. The chain's CDR3 is CASSYSRRELGNEQFF. The CDR3 nucleotides are TGTGCCAGCAGTTACTCTAGGCGGGAGTTGGGTAATGAGCAGTTCTTC.

The chain uses TRBV4-2 and TRBJ2-1; 12 nucleotides line up with TRBD2. The CDR3 covers 21 residues. V was clipped by 2 bases and J by 6 bases; unmatched bases: 20. Germline V gene lookup returns CDR1 LGHNA and CDR2 YNFKEQ. The CDR3 sequence: CASSQSPRLAGVIGSLNEQFF. Here the CDR3 DNA reads TGTGCCAGCAGCCAATCACCCCGACTAGCGGGAGTGATTGGCTCTCTCAATGAGCAGTTCTTC.

The chain is built from TRBV9 and TRBJ2-3; D possibly corresponds to TRBD2 (6 bases). This CDR3 is 15 amino acids long. Germline V CDR1 and CDR2: SGDLS, YYNGEE. Trimming stripped 3 bases from V and 1 base from J, with 12 bases between. The CDR3 sequence: CASSELAIGTDTQYF. Here the CDR3 DNA reads TGTGCCAGCAGCGAGCTAGCGATCGGCACAGATACGCAGTATTTT.

The chain recombines TRBV7-6 with TRBJ1-1; TRBD1 matches at 7 bases. With V trimmed by 1 base and J by 2 bases, 7 bases remained unmatched. Germline CDR1 reads SGHVS; CDR2 reads FNYEAQ. This CDR3 is built from 16 residues. The CDR3 sequence is CASSLEAGGANTEAFF. The CDR3 DNA sequence: TGTGCCAGCAGCTTAGAGGCAGGGGGGGCAAACACTGAAGCTTTCTTT.

The chain is built from TRBV9 and TRBJ2-7; TRBD2 is a possible D gene (6 bases). Germline values: CDR1 SGDLS, CDR2 YYNGEE. This CDR3 is built from 16 residues. Deletions cut 4 bases from V and 6 bases from J, with 23 bases between. CDR3 region: CASSREGTPIVIEQYF. CDR3 nucleotide sequence: TGTGCCAGCAGCAGAGAAGGGACTCCAATAGTCATCGAGCAGTACTTC.

The V gene is TRBV5-1, the J gene TRBJ2-1; no clear D. The CDR3 covers 16 residues. Germline CDR1 reads SGHRS; CDR2 reads YFSETQ. Trimming stripped 4 bases from V and 2 bases from J, with 16 bases between. This CDR3 reads CASSRTRRPPYNEQFF. The CDR3 nucleotides are TGCGCCAGCAGCCGAACCCGACGGCCCCCCTACAATGAGCAGTTCTTC.

The chain carries TRBV6-5 and TRBJ1-6; possible D gene TRBD1, 5 bases. This CDR3 is 15 amino acids long. Germline CDR1 MNHEY, CDR2 SVGAGI. Trimming removed 6 bases from V and 8 bases from J, with 17 bases in between. The CDR3 loop is CASRSGRTGHSPLHF. The CDR3 DNA sequence: TGTGCCAGCAGGTCCGGGAGGACGGGGCATTCACCCCTCCACTTT.

This clone occurred a few times. The gene calls are TRBV29-1 and TRBJ1-2; D is unclear. Germline V gives CDR1 SQVTM, CDR2 ANQGSEA. The CDR3 totals 11 residues. Trimming took off 2 bases at V and 7 bases at J, with 8 bases between the two ends. The CDR3 is CSVEISLGYTF. The DNA of the CDR3 is TGCAGCGTTGAAATTAGCCTTGGCTACACCTTC.